This record covers a single T cell receptor (beta chain). Its antigen remains unknown. V shed 2 bases, J shed 1 base, and the junction held 11 bases outside the gene matches. The CDR3 contains 19 residues. Germline assignment: CDR1 SGHAT and CDR2 FQDESV (reference sequence). This entry is derived from a study of T-cell reconstitution after alpha-beta-depleted transplantation in children. Broader study findings: Alpha-beta T cells about two months after transplant reportedly derived from several hundred expanded graft clones. Surviving recipient T cells and intrathymic progenitors accounted for some patients' high TCRbeta diversity at day 60. By one year post-transplant, T-cell counts and diversity largely arose from T cells that were newly produced.

Preparing the TCRbeta library involved the use of unique molecular identifiers. TCRdb re-analysed the PCR reads in MiXCR, keeping a single row per CDR3 protein. The sample has around 450,000 distinct CDR3 sequences, over 40% seen once. This clonotype was obtained from a girl between 2 and 10 years old with aplastic anemia, due to receive a stem cell transplant. Sequenced here: PBMCs, sampled before TCRalphabeta/CD19-depleted stem cell transplant. The chain carries TRBV11-1 and TRBJ2-3; TRBD2 matches at 11 bases. This CDR3 reads CASSLFLLAGGLGTDTQYF. Here the CDR3 DNA reads TGTGCCAGCAGCTTATTCTTGCTAGCGGGGGGCCTTGGCACAGATACGCAGTATTTT.